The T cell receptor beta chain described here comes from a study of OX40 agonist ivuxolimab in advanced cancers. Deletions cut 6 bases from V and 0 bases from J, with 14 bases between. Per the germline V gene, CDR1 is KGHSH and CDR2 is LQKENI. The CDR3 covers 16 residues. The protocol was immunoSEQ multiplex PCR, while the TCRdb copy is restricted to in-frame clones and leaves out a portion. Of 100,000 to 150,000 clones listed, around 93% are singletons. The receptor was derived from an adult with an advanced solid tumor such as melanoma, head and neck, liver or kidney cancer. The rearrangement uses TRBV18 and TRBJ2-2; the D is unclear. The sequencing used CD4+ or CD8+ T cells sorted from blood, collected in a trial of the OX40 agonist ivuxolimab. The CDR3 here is CASSPGLFPNTGELFF. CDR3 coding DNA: TGTGCCAGCTCCCCTGGGCTCTTCCCGAACACCGGGGAGCTGTTTTTT.